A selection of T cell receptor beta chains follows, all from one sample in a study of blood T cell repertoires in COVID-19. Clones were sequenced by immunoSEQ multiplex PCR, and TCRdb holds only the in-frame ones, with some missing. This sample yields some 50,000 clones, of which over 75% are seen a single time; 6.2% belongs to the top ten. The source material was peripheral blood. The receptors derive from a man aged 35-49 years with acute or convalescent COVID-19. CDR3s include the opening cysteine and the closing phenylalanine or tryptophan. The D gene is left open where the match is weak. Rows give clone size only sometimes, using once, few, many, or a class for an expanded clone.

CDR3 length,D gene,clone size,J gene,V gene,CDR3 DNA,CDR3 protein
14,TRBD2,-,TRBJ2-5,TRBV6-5,TGTGCCAGCTGTCTGGCGGGAGGGCGGGAGACCCAGTACTTC,CASCLAGGRETQYF
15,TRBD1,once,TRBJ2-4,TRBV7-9,TGTGCCAGCAGCTTAAGCAGGGGGTCCAAAAACATTCAGTACTTC,CASSLSRGSKNIQYF
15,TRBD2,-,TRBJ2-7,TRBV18,TGTGCCAGCTCTCCACTAGCGGGAGGGGAGTACGAGCAGTACTTC,CASSPLAGGEYEQYF
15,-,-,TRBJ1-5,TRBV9,TGTGCCAGCAGCGCAGATGCCCAGCCAGGTCAGCCCCAGCATTTT,CASSADAQPGQPQHF
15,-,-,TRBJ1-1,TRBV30,TGTGCCTGGAGTCGGGACTTTCCTGGGGTCACTGAAGCTTTCTTT,CAWSRDFPGVTEAFF
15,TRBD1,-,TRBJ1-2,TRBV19,TGTGCCAGTAGTCCATCAAACAGGGGATTTTATGGCTACACCTTC,CASSPSNRGFYGYTF
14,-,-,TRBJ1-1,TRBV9,TGTGCCAGCAGCCTCCGCGGGGGGAACACTGAAGCTTTCTTT,CASSLRGGNTEAFF
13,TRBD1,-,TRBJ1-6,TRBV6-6,TGTGCCAGCAGTCGGGACAGCTCTTCACCCCTCCACTTT,CASSRDSSSPLHF
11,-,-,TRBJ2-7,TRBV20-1,TGCAGTGCTACATCGGTCTACGAGCAGTACTTC,CSATSVYEQYF
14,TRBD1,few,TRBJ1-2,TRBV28,TGTGCCAGCAGCTGGGGACAGGGGGCCTATGGCTACACCTTC,CASSWGQGAYGYTF
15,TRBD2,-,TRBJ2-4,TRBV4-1,TGCGCCAGCAGCCAGGGGGGGGGAACCAAAAACATTCAGTACTTC,CASSQGGGTKNIQYF
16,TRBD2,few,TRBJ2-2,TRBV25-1,TGTGCCAGCACCCCCGTCGAGCGGGAGGACACCGGGGAGCTGTTTTTT,CASTPVEREDTGELFF
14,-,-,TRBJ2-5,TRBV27,TGTGCCAGCAGTGCAGCTAGATTTCGGGAGACCCAGTACTTC,CASSAARFRETQYF
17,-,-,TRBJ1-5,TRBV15,TGTGCCACCAGCAGAGTTGCAGGGGCCGTTGGCAATCAGCCCCAGCATTTT,CATSRVAGAVGNQPQHF
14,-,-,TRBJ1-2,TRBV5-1,TGCGCCAGCAGCCTTGACAGCCCCCTTGGGGGCTACACCTTC,CASSLDSPLGGYTF
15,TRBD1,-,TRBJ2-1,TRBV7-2,TGTGCCAGCAGACTAGGACAGGCTTCTTTCTATGAGCAGTTCTTC,CASRLGQASFYEQFF